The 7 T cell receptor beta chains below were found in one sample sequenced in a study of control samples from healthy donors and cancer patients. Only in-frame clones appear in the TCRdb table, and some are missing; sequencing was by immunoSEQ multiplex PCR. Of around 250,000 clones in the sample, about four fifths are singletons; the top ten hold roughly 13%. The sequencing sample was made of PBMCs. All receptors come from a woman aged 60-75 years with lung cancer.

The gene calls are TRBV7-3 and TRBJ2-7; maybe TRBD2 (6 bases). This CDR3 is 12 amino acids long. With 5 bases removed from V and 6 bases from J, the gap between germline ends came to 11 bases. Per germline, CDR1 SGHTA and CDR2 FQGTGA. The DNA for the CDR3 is TGTGCCAGCAGCCTAGTGGAGGGCGAGCAGTACTTC. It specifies CASSLVEGEQYF.

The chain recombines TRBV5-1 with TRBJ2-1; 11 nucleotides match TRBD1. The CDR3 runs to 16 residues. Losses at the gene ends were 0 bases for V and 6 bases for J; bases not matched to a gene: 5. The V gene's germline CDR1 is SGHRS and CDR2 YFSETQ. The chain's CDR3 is CASSLDKGTGGNEQFF. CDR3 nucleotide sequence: TGCGCCAGCAGCTTGGATAAGGGGACAGGGGGCAATGAGCAGTTCTTC.

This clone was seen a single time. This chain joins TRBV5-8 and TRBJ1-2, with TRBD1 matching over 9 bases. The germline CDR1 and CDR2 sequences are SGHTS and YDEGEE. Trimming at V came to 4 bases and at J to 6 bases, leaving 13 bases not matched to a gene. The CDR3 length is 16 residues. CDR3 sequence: CASSPRQGVYGHGYTF. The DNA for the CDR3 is TGTGCCAGCAGCCCGAGACAGGGGGTTTATGGGCATGGCTACACCTTC.

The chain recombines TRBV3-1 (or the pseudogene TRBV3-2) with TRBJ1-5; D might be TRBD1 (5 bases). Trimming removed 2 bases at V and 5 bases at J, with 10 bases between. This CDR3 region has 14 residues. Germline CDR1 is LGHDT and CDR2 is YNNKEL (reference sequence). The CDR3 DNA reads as TGTGCCAGCAGCCAAACTTGGGGCGATCAGCCCCAGCATTTT. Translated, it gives CASSQTWGDQPQHF.

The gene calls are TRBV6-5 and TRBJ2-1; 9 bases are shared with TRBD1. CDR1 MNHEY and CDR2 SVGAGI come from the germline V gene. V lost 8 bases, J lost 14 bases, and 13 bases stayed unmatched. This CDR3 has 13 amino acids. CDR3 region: CASLHPTTGGKFF. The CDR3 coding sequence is TGTGCCAGCCTTCATCCGACGACAGGGGGGAAGTTCTTC.

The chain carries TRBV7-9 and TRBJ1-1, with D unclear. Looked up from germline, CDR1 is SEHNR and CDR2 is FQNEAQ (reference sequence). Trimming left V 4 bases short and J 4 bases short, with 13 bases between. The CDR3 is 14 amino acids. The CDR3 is CASSSDPWGTEAFF. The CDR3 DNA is TGTGCCAGCAGCTCGGACCCCTGGGGCACTGAAGCTTTCTTT.

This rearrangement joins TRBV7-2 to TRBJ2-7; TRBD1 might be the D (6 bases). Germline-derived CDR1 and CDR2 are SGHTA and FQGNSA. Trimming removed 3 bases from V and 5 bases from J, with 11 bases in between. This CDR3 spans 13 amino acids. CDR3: CASSLNRVNEQYF. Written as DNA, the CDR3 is TGTGCCAGCAGCTTGAACAGGGTGAACGAGCAGTACTTC.